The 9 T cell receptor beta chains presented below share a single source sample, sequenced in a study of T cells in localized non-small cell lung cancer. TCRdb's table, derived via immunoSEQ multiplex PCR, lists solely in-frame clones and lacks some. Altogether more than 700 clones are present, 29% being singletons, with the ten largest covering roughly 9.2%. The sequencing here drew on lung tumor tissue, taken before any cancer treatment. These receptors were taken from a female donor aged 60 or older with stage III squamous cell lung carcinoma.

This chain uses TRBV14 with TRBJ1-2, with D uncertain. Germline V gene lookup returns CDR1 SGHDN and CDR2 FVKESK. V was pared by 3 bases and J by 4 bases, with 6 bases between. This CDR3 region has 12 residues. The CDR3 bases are TGTGCCAGCAGCCAGAGAACCTATGGCTACACCTTC. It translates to CASSQRTYGYTF. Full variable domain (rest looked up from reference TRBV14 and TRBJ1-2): EAGVTQFPSHSVIEKGQTVTLRCDPISGHDNLYWYRRVMGKEIKFLLHFVKESKQDESGMPNNRFLAERTGGTYSTLKVQPAELEDSGVYFCASSQRTYGYTFGSGTRLTVV.

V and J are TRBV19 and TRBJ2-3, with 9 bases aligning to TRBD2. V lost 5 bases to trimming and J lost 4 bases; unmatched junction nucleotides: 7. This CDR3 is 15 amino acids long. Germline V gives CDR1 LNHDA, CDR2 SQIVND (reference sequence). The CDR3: CASSPPGLAADTQYF. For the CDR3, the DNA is TGTGCCAGTAGTCCCCCGGGACTAGCAGCAGATACGCAGTATTTT.

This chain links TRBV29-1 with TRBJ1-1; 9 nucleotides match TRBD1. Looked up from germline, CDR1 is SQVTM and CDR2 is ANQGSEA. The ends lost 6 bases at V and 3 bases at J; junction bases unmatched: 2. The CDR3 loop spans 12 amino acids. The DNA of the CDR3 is TGCAGCGTAGGACAGGGGTACACTGAAGCTTTCTTT. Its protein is CSVGQGYTEAFF.

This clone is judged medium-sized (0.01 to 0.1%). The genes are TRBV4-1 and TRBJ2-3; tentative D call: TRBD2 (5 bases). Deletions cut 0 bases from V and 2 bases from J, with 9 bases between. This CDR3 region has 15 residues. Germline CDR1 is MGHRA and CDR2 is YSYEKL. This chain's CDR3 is CASSQDPGVTDTQYF. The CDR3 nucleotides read TGCGCCAGCAGCCAAGATCCCGGGGTCACAGATACGCAGTATTTT.

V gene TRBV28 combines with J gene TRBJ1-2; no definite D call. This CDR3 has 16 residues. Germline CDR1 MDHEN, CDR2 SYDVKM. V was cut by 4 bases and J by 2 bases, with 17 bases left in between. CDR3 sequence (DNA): TGTGCCAGCAGTTCCCGTGGAGCTACATTGAACTATGGCTACACCTTC. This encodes CASSSRGATLNYGYTF.

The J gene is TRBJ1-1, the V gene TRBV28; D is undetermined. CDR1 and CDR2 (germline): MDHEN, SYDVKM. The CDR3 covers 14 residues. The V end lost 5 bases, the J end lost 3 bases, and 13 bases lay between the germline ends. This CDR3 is CASSLPHFYTEAFF. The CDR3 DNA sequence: TGTGCCAGCAGTCTACCGCATTTTTACACTGAAGCTTTCTTT.

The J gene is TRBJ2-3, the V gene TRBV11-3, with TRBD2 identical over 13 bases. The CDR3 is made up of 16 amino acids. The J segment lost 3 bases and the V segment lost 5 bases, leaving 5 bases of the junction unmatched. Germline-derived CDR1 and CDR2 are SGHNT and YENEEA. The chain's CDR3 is CASSEWGLAGTDTQYF. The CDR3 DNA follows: TGTGCCAGCAGCGAGTGGGGACTAGCGGGAACAGATACGCAGTATTTT.

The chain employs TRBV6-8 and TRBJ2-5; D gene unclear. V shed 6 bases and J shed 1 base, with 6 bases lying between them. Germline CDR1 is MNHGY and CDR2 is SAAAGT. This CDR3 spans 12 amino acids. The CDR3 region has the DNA TGTGCCAGCAGCCCCCCCCAAGAGACCCAGTACTTC. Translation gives CASSPPQETQYF.

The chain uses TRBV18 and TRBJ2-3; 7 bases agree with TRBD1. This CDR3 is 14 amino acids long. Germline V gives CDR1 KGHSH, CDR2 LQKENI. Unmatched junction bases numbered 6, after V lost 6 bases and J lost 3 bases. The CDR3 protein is CASSSRQGTDTQYF. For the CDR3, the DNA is TGTGCCAGCTCCAGTCGACAGGGAACAGATACGCAGTATTTT. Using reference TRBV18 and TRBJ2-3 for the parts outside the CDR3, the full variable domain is NAGVMQNPRHLVRRRGQEARLRCSPMKGHSHVYWYRQLPEEGLKFMVYLQKENIIDESGMPKERFSAEFPKEGPSILRIQQVVRGDSAAYFCASSSRQGTDTQYFGPGTRLTVL.